The source of this T cell receptor beta chain is a study of T cells after yellow fever vaccination. A single record per CDR3 protein comes from TCRdb applying MiXCR to the 5' RACE reads. The sample lists some 240,000 distinct CDR3 sequences, around 4.9% seen once, with roughly 3.3% in the top ten. CDR3 length: 12 amino acids. Germline CDR1 reads DFQATT; CDR2 reads SNEGSKA (reference sequence). Trimming took 6 bases from V and 4 from J, leaving 11 bases between them. This TCR derives from a man aged 18 to 29 who received the YFV17D yellow fever vaccine. Sequencing used CD4+ T cells sorted from PBMCs, obtained on the day of the yellow fever booster vaccination. The chain uses TRBV20-1 and TRBJ2-3, with D hard to call. This chain's CDR3 is CSATSPPDTQYF. CDR3 DNA sequence: TGCAGTGCCACCTCCCCTCCAGATACGCAGTATTTT.